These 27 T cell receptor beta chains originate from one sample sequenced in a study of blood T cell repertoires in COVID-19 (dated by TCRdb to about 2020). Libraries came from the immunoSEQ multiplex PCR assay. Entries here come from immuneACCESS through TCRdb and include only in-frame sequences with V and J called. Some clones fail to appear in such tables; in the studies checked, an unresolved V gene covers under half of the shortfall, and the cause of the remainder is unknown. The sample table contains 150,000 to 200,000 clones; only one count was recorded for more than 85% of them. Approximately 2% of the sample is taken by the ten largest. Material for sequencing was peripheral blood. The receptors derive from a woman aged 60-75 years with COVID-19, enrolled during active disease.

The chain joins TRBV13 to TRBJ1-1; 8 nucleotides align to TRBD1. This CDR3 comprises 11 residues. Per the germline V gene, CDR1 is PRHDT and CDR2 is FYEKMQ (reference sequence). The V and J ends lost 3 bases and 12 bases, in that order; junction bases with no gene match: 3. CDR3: CASSLTGASFF. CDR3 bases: TGTGCCAGCAGCTTGACAGGGGCATCTTTCTTT.

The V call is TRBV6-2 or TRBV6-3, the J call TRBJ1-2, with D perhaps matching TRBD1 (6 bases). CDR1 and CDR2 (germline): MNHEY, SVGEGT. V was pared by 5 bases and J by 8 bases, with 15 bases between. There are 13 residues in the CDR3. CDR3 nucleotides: TGTGCCAGCAGTCCAGGGGAACGAAGGGGCTACACCTTC. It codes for CASSPGERRGYTF.

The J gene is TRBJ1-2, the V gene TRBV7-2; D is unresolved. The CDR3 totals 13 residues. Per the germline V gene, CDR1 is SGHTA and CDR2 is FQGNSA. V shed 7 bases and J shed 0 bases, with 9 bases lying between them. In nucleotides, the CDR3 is TGTGCCAGCACACGGGAGGCTAACTATGGCTACACCTTC. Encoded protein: CASTREANYGYTF.

CDR3 nucleotides: TGTGCCAGCAGCCAACGGACAGGGCGCATGAACACTGAAGCTTTCTTT. Amino acids: CASSQRTGRMNTEAFF. The genes are TRBV14 and TRBJ1-1; TRBD1 agrees at 8 bases. Germline CDR1 is SGHDN and CDR2 is FVKESK. The ends lost 2 bases at V and 0 bases at J; junction bases unmatched: 5. There are 16 residues in the CDR3.

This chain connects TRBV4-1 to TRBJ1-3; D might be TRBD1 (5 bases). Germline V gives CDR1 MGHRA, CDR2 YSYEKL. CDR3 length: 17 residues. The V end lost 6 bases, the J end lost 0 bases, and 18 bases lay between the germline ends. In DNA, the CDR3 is TGCGCCAGCAGTCGGCCTGGTCGAGACAGCTCTGGAAACACCATATATTTT. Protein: CASSRPGRDSSGNTIYF.

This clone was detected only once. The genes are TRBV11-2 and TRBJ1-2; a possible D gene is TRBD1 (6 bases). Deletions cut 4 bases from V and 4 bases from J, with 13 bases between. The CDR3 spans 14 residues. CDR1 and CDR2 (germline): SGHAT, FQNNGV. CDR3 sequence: CASSSEMGAYGYTF. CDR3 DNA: TGTGCCAGCAGCTCAGAAATGGGGGCCTATGGCTACACCTTC.

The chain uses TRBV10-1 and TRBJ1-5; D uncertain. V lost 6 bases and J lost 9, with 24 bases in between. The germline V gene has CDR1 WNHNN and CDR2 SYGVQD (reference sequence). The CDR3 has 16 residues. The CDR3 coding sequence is TGCGCCAGCAGGCGAGCAACGACCCAGCGCCTAGCGCCCCAGCATTTT. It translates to CASRRATTQRLAPQHF.

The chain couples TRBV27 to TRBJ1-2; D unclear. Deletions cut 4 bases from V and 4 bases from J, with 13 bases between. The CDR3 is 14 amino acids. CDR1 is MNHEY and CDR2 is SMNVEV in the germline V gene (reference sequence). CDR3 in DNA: TGTGCCAGCAGTTCCCGGATACGCGGCTATGGCTACACCTTC. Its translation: CASSSRIRGYGYTF.

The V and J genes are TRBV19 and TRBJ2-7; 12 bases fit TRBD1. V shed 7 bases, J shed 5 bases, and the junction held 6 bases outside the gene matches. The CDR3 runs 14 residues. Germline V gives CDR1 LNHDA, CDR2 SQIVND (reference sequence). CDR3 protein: CASMTGQGAHEQYF. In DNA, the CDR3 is TGTGCCAGTATGACGGGACAGGGGGCCCACGAGCAGTACTTC.

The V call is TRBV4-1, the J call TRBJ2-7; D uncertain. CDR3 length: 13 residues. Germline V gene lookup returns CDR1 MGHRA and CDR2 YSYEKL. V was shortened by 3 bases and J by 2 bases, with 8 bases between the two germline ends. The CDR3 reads CASSQSQAYEQYF. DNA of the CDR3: TGCGCCAGCAGCCAGTCGCAGGCCTACGAGCAGTACTTC.

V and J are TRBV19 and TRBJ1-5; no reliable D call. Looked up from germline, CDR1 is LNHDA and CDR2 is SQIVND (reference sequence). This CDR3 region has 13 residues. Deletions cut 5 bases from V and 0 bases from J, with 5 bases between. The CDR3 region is CASSEHSNQPQHF. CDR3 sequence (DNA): TGTGCCAGTAGTGAGCATAGCAATCAGCCCCAGCATTTT.

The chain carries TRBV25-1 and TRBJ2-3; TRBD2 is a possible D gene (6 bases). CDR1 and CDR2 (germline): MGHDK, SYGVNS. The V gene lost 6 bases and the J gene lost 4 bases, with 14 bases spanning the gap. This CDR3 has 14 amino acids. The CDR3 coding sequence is TGTGCCAGCAGCAAGGGGACTGATTCAGATACGCAGTATTTT. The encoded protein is CASSKGTDSDTQYF. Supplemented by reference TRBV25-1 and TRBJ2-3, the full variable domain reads EADIYQTPRYLVIGTGKKITLECSQTMGHDKMYWYQQDPGMELHLIHYSYGVNSTEKGDLSSESTVSRIRTEHFPLTLESARPSHTSQYLCASSKGTDSDTQYFGPGTRLTVL.

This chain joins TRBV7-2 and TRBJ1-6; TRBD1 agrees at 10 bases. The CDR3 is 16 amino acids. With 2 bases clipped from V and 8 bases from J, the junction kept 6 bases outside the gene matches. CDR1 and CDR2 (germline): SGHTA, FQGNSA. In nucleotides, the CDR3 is TGTGCCAGCAGCTTACAGGGACAGGGGAGGCATTCACCCCTCCACTTT. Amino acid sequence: CASSLQGQGRHSPLHF.

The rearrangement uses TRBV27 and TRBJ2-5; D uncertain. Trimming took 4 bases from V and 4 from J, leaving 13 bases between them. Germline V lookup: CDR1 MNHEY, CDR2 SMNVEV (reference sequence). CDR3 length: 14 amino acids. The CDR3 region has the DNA TGTGCCAGCAGTTCAGACACTCTCGGAGAGACCCAGTACTTC. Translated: CASSSDTLGETQYF.

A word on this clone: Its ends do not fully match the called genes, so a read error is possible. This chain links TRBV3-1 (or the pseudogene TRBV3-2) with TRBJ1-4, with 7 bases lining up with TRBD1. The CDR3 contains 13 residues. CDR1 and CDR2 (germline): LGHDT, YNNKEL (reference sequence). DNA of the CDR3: TGTGCCAGCACCGCACGCCAGACAGGGAAGCCAAGTTTT. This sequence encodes CASTARQTGKPSF.

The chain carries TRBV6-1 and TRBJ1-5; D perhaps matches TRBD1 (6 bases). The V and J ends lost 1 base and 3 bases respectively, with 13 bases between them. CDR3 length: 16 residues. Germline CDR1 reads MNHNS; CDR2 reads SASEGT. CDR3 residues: CASSEVWTALNQPQHF. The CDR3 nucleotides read TGTGCCAGCAGTGAAGTGTGGACAGCACTCAATCAGCCCCAGCATTTT.

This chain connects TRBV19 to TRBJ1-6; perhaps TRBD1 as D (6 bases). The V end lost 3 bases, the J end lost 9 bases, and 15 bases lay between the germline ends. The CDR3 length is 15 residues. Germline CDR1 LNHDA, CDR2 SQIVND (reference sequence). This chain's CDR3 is CASSIQREGGSPLHF. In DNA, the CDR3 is TGTGCCAGTAGTATCCAGCGGGAAGGGGGTTCACCCCTCCACTTT.

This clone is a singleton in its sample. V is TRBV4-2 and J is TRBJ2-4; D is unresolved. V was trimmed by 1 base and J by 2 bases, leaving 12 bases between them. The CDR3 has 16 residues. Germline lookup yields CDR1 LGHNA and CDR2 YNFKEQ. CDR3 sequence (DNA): TGTGCCAGCAGCCAAGGCGAAAAGATCACCAAAAACATTCAGTACTTC. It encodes CASSQGEKITKNIQYF.

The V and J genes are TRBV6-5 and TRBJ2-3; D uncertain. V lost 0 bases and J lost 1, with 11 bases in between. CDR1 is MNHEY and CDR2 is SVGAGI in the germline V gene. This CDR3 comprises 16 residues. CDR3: CASSYSNALGTDTQYF. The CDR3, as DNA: TGTGCCAGCAGTTACTCTAACGCACTCGGCACAGATACGCAGTATTTT.

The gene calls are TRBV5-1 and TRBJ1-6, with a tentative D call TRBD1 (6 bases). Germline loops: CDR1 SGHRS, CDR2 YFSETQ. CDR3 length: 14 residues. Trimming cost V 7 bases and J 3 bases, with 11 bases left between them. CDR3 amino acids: CASCEQGYNSPLHF. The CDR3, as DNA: TGCGCCAGCTGCGAACAGGGCTATAATTCACCCCTCCACTTT.

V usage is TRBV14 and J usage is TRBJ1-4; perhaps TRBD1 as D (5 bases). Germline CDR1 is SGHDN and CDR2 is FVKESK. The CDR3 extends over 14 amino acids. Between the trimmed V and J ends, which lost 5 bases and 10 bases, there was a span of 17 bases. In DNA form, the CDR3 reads TGTGCCAGCAGCTCGTCACGGACGGGGGGAAAACTGTTTTTT. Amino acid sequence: CASSSSRTGGKLFF.

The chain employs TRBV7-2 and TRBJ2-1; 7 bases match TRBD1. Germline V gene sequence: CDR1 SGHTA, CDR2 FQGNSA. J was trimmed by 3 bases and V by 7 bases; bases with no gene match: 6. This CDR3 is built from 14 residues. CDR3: CASNWDSFYNEQFF. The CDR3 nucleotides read TGTGCCAGCAACTGGGACAGCTTCTACAATGAGCAGTTCTTC.

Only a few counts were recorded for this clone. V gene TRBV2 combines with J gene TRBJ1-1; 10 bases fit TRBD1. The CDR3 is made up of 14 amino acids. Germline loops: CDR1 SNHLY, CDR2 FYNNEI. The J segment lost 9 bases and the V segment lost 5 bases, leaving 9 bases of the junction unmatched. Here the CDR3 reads CASSPMTGGGQAFF. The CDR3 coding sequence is TGTGCCAGCAGTCCGATGACAGGGGGCGGCCAAGCTTTCTTT.

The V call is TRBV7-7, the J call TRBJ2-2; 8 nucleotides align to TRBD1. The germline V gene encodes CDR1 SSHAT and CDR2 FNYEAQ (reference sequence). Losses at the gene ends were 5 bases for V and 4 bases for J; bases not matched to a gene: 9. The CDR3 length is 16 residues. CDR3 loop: CASSPSGGAGTGELFF. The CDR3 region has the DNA TGTGCCAGCAGCCCGTCAGGGGGCGCAGGCACCGGGGAGCTGTTTTTT.

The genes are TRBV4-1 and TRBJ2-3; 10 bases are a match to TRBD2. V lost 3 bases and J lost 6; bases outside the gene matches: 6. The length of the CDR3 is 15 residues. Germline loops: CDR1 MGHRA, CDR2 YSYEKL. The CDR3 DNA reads TGCGCCAGCAGCCAGGAGCGGGGGGGCCCCGATACGCAGTATTTT. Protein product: CASSQERGGPDTQYF.

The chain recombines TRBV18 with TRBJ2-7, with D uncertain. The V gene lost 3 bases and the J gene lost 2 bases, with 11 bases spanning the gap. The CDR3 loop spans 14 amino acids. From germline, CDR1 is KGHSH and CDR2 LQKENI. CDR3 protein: CASSPIQKTYEQYF. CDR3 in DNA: TGTGCCAGCTCACCGATACAGAAGACCTACGAGCAGTACTTC.

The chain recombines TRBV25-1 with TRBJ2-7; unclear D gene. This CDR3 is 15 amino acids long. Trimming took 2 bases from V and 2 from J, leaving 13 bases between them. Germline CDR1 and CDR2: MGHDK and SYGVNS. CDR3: CASSEPFRGTYEQYF. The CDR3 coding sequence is TGTGCCAGCAGTGAACCATTCCGCGGCACCTACGAGCAGTACTTC.